Below, 17 T cell receptor beta chains from the same sample are listed, as sequenced in a study of T cell repertoires in cytomegalovirus infection. TCRdb analysed the reads with MiXCR anew, one entry per CDR3 protein. Among 150,000 to 200,000 distinct CDR3 sequences listed, under 15% were seen once. The sequenced sample consisted of PBMCs. These receptors all come from a human donor in good health (CMV status not recorded). Some clones in this sample may be carry-over from other donors' samples.

This clonotype was seen many times. J is TRBJ2-7 and V is TRBV12-5, with 8 bases lining up with TRBD1. This CDR3 spans 14 amino acids. Unmatched junction bases numbered 3, after V lost 4 bases and J lost 1 base. The germline gives CDR1 LGHNT, CDR2 FRNRAP. The CDR3 sequence is CASGSGDRSYEQYF. DNA for the CDR3: TGTGCTAGTGGTTCCGGGGACAGGTCCTACGAGCAGTACTTC.

Many counts were recorded for this clonotype. The rearrangement uses TRBV5-5 and TRBJ2-7; no definite D call. Germline lookup yields CDR1 SGHKS and CDR2 YYEKEE (reference sequence). The CDR3 sequence is 12 residues long. Trimming pared 2 bases from V and 0 bases from J, leaving 3 bases between. CDR3 region: CASSLVSYEQYF. In nucleotides, the CDR3 is TGTGCCAGCAGCTTAGTCTCCTACGAGCAGTACTTC.

This clonotype was seen a few times. The V gene is TRBV5-6, the J gene TRBJ2-2; possible D gene TRBD2, 5 bases. CDR1 is SGHDT, CDR2 YYEEEE, per germline. CDR3 length: 14 amino acids. V was clipped by 2 bases and J by 5 bases, with 10 bases between them. The CDR3 here is CASSFGEWTGELFF. The CDR3 DNA follows: TGTGCCAGCAGCTTCGGGGAATGGACCGGGGAGCTGTTTTTT.

The chain has TRBV29-1 and TRBJ1-1, with D perhaps matching TRBD1 (6 bases). The ends were cut back, 4 bases at V and 1 base at J, with 13 bases in the middle. There are 14 residues in the CDR3. CDR1 is SQVTM, CDR2 ANQGSEA, per germline. CDR3 sequence (DNA): TGCAGCGTTGGGGGATGGGGGGCGAACACTGAAGCTTTCTTT. Translating gives CSVGGWGANTEAFF.

At least ten counts were recorded for this clonotype. The J gene is TRBJ1-2, the V gene TRBV20-1; D is uncertain. V was pared by 1 base and J by 8 bases, with 17 bases between. Germline CDR1 DFQATT, CDR2 SNEGSKA (reference sequence). The CDR3 totals 14 residues. CDR3: CSARVISSGLGYTF. Written as DNA, the CDR3 is TGCAGTGCTAGAGTTATATCCTCAGGACTGGGCTACACCTTC.

This clonotype appeared many times. The chain carries TRBV7-3 and TRBJ2-7; 7 bases line up with TRBD2. Germline assignment: CDR1 SGHTA and CDR2 FQGTGA. The ends lost 1 base at V and 3 bases at J; junction bases unmatched: 6. The CDR3 totals 15 residues. The DNA of the CDR3 is TGTGCCAGCAGCTTAATTCCTAGCGGCAGCTACGAGCAGTACTTC. Amino acids: CASSLIPSGSYEQYF. The entire variable domain, with the rest obtained from reference TRBV7-3 and TRBJ2-7, is as follows: GAGVSQTPSNKVTEKGKYVELRCDPISGHTALYWYRQSLGQGPEFLIYFQGTGAADDSGLPNDRFFAVRPEGSVSTLKIQRTERGDSAVYLCASSLIPSGSYEQYFGPGTRLTVT.

In its sample, this clonotype was seen many times. The CDR3 loop reads CASSYGTPGNIQYF. In DNA form, the CDR3 reads TGTGCCAGCAGCTACGGGACGCCGGGAAACATTCAGTACTTC. The rearrangement links TRBV7-3 to TRBJ2-4; D may match TRBD1 or TRBD2 (5 bases each). The CDR3 runs to 14 residues. Germline V gene lookup returns CDR1 SGHTA and CDR2 FQGTGA. Trimming pared 4 bases from V and 6 bases from J, leaving 13 bases between.

In this sample, this clonotype turned up a few times. This chain links TRBV25-1 with TRBJ2-1; 7 positions agree with TRBD2. The CDR3 length is 14 residues. The ends lost 7 bases at V and 6 bases at J; junction bases unmatched: 9. CDR1 is MGHDK, CDR2 SYGVNS, per germline. The CDR3 is CASNGLGGGNEQFF. The DNA for the CDR3 is TGTGCCAGCAACGGACTAGGAGGAGGCAATGAGCAGTTCTTC.

The count of this clonotype is one. The chain employs TRBV7-9 and TRBJ1-2; 8 bases line up with TRBD1. This CDR3 region has 14 residues. V was pared by 6 bases and J by 8 bases, with 11 bases of the junction left unmatched. Germline CDR1 and CDR2: SEHNR and FQNEAQ (reference sequence). CDR3 protein: CASSYLQGVYGYTF. The CDR3 bases are TGTGCCAGCAGTTATTTACAGGGGGTCTACGGCTACACCTTC.

This clonotype has at least ten counts. V usage is TRBV7-2 and J usage is TRBJ2-5; 14 bases are a match to TRBD2. The length of the CDR3 is 17 residues. With V trimmed by 2 bases and J by 5 bases, 7 bases remained unmatched. Germline CDR1 SGHTA, CDR2 FQGNSA. DNA for the CDR3: TGTGCCAGCAGCTTAACCGGGACTAGCGGGAGAAGGGAGACCCAGTACTTC. Amino acids: CASSLTGTSGRRETQYF.

This chain joins TRBV28 and TRBJ1-1; TRBD1 is a possible D gene (5 bases). This CDR3 contains 16 residues. Per the germline V gene, CDR1 is MDHEN and CDR2 is SYDVKM. The V end was cut by 7 bases, the J end by 1 base, with 19 bases between. In DNA form, the CDR3 reads TGTGCCAGCATCCTTAGGGGCCTTACCCCGAACACTGAAGCTTTCTTT. Translating gives CASILRGLTPNTEAFF. The whole variable domain, remainder taken from reference TRBV28 and TRBJ1-1, is DVKVTQSSRYLVKRTGEKVFLECVQDMDHENMFWYRQDPGLGLRLIYFSYDVKMKEKGDIPEGYSVSREKKERFSLILESASTNQTSMYLCASILRGLTPNTEAFFGQGTRLTVV.

This clonotype was seen more than once but under ten times. The genes are TRBV5-1 and TRBJ1-5, with D possibly being TRBD1 (5 bases). This CDR3 contains 13 residues. V lost 7 bases and J lost 4, with 12 bases in between. Germline CDR1 is SGHRS and CDR2 is YFSETQ. In DNA, the CDR3 is TGCGCCAGCCGGACGGGGGAGAATCAGCCCCAGCATTTT. This gives the protein CASRTGENQPQHF.

This clonotype has only a few counts. V gene TRBV28 combines with J gene TRBJ1-2; tentatively, D is TRBD1 (6 bases). Deletions cut 3 bases from V and 5 bases from J, with 16 bases between. The CDR3 contains 15 residues. Germline lookup yields CDR1 MDHEN and CDR2 SYDVKM. For the CDR3, the DNA is TGTGCCAGCAGTTTGGGAAGCAGGGGTGTTTATGGCTACACCTTC. Translation: CASSLGSRGVYGYTF.

This clonotype was seen repeatedly, ten times or more. This chain joins TRBV7-2 and TRBJ1-6, with TRBD1 as a possible D gene (5 bases). Per the germline V gene, CDR1 is SGHTA and CDR2 is FQGNSA. CDR3 length equals 17 residues. V was trimmed by 2 bases and J by 10 bases, leaving 21 bases between them. CDR3 DNA: TGTGCCAGCAGCTTAATGGGAGTACAGGTCCCGAACTCACCCCTCCACTTT. This encodes CASSLMGVQVPNSPLHF.

This clonotype was observed many times. CDR3 nucleotide sequence: TGTGCCAGCAGTCAAGGGTTTGTAACCACGATACGGGATGAAAAACTGTTTTTT. Its protein product is CASSQGFVTTIRDEKLFF. V usage is TRBV6-1 and J usage is TRBJ1-4; no firm D call. The CDR3 runs 18 residues. V was shortened by 5 bases and J by 6 bases, with 25 bases between the two germline ends. CDR1 and CDR2 (germline): MNHNS, SASEGT.

This clonotype was found many times. The CDR3 DNA is TGCAGCGTTGATATAGGGGGCCCGATGAACACTGAAGCTTTCTTT. Translated: CSVDIGGPMNTEAFF. The J gene is TRBJ1-1, the V gene TRBV29-1; 7 bases fit TRBD1. The CDR3 is 15 residues long. CDR1 SQVTM and CDR2 ANQGSEA come from the germline V gene. With 3 bases clipped from V and 0 bases from J, the junction kept 7 bases outside the gene matches.

Only a few counts were recorded for this clonotype. The CDR3 DNA reads as TGTGCCAGCAGTTACTCGAAGGGACAGAACTATGGCTACACCTTC. It translates to CASSYSKGQNYGYTF. The chain couples TRBV6-6 to TRBJ1-2; TRBD1 agrees at 7 bases. This CDR3 is 15 amino acids long. With 0 bases clipped from V and 2 bases from J, the junction kept 3 bases outside the gene matches. Germline V lookup: CDR1 MNHNY, CDR2 SVGAGI (reference sequence).